The T cell receptor (beta chain) described here comes from a study of shared clonotypes between healthy human individuals (dated by TCRdb to between 2020 and 2021). Regarding the study in general: A few men and a couple of women, aged 18 to 49 years, made up the cohort. For each donor, CD4 naive and CD4 memory were each given three plates, CD8 naive was given two plates, and CD8 memory was given one plate. To estimate repertoire size and how much clonotypes are shared between individuals, the study performed deep sequencing of blood TCR repertoires from 4 to 6 healthy adults. To increase sequencing depth and limit assay-specific biases, TCR repertoire library preparation and sequencing were carried out by different laboratories using diverse techniques. Between about 0.85 and 9.5 billion PBMCs per donor were obtained by leukapheresis.

Of note for this clone: Its cognate antigen has yet to be identified. Base quality data are lacking; no much larger clone is found one base away.

Points the paper makes about the study in general: Incomplete sequencing was indicated by rarefaction of sorted-subset datasets, despite the large sequencing depth. Naive subsets generally had larger estimated clonotype richness than memory subsets. Roughly 5.2% of naive CD4, around 3.6% of naive CD8, 2% to 2.5% of memory CD4, and 0.4% of memory CD8 clonotypes were shared across a few donors. Compared with non-shared clonotypes, the clonotypes found in all four sorted-subset donors had higher generation probabilities. The genetic and exposure-history diversity represented was limited by the small number of donors. Only blood was sampled, and tissue TCR repertoires likely differ from those in blood. Pairwise subsampling indicated that sequencing depth was expected to affect the degree of clonotype sharing among donors.

Using the deep immunoSEQ assay, TCR CDR3 regions were amplified from genomic DNA by multiplex PCR. Extracted genomic DNA from each cell subset was spread evenly across all wells of several immunoSEQ 96-well plates, with each plate serving as a replicate. For sorted subsets, each replicate PCR was loaded with about 200 ng genomic DNA, equivalent to some 31,000 T cell genomes. Purified libraries were measured with a Qubit 3.0 fluorometer, size-checked on a Bioanalyzer 2100, and measured again with the KAPA Library Quantification kit. Every immunoSEQ 96-well plate was sequenced on a dedicated single-read 150-cycle Illumina NextSeq 550 flow cell. In the authors' own workflow: The immunoSEQ output contained only junctional sequences without quality scores, so filtering could not match that applied to full-length reads. To assign V/J genes and CDR3, sequences were annotated against IMGT germline references using PyIR, a Python wrapper for IgBLAST v1.9. Reads were filtered out if the reads had weak V/J assignments (E-value above 1e-6), no CDR3, stop codons, out-of-frame junctions, or ambiguous translated residues. A V3J clonotype was defined by an identical inferred V gene, J gene, and CDR3 amino acid sequence. Percentage overlap between repertoires was computed as shared unique clonotypes divided by the size of the smaller repertoire. RTK rarefaction, the Chao1 estimator, and Recon v2.1 estimates of unobserved clonotypes were used to assess repertoire richness. Generation probabilities for all TCRbeta clonotypes obtained by the gDNA method from four donors were computed using OLGA. Sourced from immuneACCESS, this table was stored by TCRdb with only in-frame sequences that have V and J called. A share of the clones is absent; for the studies checked, an unresolved V gene accounts for under half, and the remainder has no known explanation. The D gene and trimming were derived from the DNA, and the V and J assignments and clone size from that table. Across this sample there are 2,500,000 or so clones, with just over 90% seen only once. Of the sample, over 0.12% is held by the ten largest clones.

The donors were healthy, HIV-negative adults who had no recently reported acute infections or vaccinations. All donors were Caucasian adults living in Nashville, Tennessee, USA. CD4+ T cells were enriched by magnetic negative selection, after which naive cells were positively selected on CD45RA and the negative fraction was taken as the memory subset. Blood was collected by leukapheresis, and PBMCs were isolated by Ficoll-Histopaque density gradient centrifugation and then cryopreserved in liquid nitrogen vapor phase. Analytical flow cytometry was used to check the purity and quantity of each magnetically sorted T cell population. Each sorted fraction had its genomic DNA isolated and then quantified by UV absorbance on a Nanodrop 2000c. Taken from cysteine to phenylalanine, the CDR3 has 13 residues. Only the CDR3 part of the read is kept: 39 bases, read in frame from the first base. The CDR1 and CDR2 encoded by the germline V gene are KGHSH and LQKENI. The trim is 6 bases for V and 5 bases for J, with a gap of 11 bases between the germline ends.

The specimen was naive CD4+ T cells sorted from blood. Sample cell subset or site, as interpreted from the label and publication: CD45RA+ positively selected. The receptor comes from a man younger than 35 in good health. The chain is assembled from TRBV18 and TRBJ2-1, with no confident D gene call. CDR3 region: CASSYRQNNEQFF. The nucleotides read TGTGCCAGCTCGTACCGGCAGAACAATGAGCAGTTCTTC.